This T cell receptor beta chain was obtained from a study of cytomegalovirus exposure and HLA in healthy donors. Study observations and caveats: Roughly uniform depth of sequencing across donors was assumed in presence/absence analyses. Analysis was carried out at a later point, and it linked a missense DCLRE1C variant to TCR beta V- and J-gene trimming.

A remark on this clone: Its antigen is unknown.

With 60 Vbeta and 13 Jbeta primers, the PCR was carried out. Libraries were prepared by immunoSEQ multiplex PCR; TCRdb keeps only in-frame clonotypes and omits some of them. The repertoire holds 150,000 to 200,000 clones, with 72% as singletons. Recording of this donor's CMV serostatus was not done. This CDR3 contains 15 residues. Germline values: CDR1 LGHNA, CDR2 YSLEER. Sequencing used PBMCs. This sequence was found in a human donor in good health. This rearrangement joins TRBV4-3 to TRBJ2-5; possibly TRBD1 for D (6 bases). With the DNA end fitting TRBJ2-7 better, the J assignment may be wrong. CDR3 DNA sequence: TGCGCCAGCAGCCAAGAAAGACAGGCAACCTACGAGCAGTACTTC. Translating it yields CASSQERQATYEQYF.